This TCR beta chain was retrieved from a study of CD8 T cells in Susac syndrome. The V segment lost 6 bases and the J segment 8 bases; nucleotides outside the gene matches: 3. CDR3 length: 12 amino acids. CDR1 is SNHLY and CDR2 is FYNNEI in the germline V gene. RNA amounts of roughly 0.5 to 1 ug underwent reverse transcription with random hexamers. TCRdb fed the immunoSEQ multiplex PCR reads into MiXCR, producing one record per CDR3 protein. This table holds around 300,000 distinct CDR3 sequences, over 75% found once. The clonotype comes from a human donor with multiple sclerosis. The sequenced sample consisted of CD8+ T cells from PBMCs. The rearrangement links TRBV2 to TRBJ2-1; 8 positions agree with TRBD2. CDR3 in amino acids: CASSGTSHEQFF. The CDR3 nucleotides read TGTGCCAGCAGCGGGACTAGTCATGAGCAGTTCTTC. The variable domain in full, with the rest retrieved from reference TRBV2 and TRBJ2-1, is EPEVTQTPSHQVTQMGQEVILRCVPISNHLYFYWYRQILGQKVEFLVSFYNNEISEKSEIFDDQFSVERPDGSNFTLKIRSTKLEDSAMYFCASSGTSHEQFFGPGTRLTVL.